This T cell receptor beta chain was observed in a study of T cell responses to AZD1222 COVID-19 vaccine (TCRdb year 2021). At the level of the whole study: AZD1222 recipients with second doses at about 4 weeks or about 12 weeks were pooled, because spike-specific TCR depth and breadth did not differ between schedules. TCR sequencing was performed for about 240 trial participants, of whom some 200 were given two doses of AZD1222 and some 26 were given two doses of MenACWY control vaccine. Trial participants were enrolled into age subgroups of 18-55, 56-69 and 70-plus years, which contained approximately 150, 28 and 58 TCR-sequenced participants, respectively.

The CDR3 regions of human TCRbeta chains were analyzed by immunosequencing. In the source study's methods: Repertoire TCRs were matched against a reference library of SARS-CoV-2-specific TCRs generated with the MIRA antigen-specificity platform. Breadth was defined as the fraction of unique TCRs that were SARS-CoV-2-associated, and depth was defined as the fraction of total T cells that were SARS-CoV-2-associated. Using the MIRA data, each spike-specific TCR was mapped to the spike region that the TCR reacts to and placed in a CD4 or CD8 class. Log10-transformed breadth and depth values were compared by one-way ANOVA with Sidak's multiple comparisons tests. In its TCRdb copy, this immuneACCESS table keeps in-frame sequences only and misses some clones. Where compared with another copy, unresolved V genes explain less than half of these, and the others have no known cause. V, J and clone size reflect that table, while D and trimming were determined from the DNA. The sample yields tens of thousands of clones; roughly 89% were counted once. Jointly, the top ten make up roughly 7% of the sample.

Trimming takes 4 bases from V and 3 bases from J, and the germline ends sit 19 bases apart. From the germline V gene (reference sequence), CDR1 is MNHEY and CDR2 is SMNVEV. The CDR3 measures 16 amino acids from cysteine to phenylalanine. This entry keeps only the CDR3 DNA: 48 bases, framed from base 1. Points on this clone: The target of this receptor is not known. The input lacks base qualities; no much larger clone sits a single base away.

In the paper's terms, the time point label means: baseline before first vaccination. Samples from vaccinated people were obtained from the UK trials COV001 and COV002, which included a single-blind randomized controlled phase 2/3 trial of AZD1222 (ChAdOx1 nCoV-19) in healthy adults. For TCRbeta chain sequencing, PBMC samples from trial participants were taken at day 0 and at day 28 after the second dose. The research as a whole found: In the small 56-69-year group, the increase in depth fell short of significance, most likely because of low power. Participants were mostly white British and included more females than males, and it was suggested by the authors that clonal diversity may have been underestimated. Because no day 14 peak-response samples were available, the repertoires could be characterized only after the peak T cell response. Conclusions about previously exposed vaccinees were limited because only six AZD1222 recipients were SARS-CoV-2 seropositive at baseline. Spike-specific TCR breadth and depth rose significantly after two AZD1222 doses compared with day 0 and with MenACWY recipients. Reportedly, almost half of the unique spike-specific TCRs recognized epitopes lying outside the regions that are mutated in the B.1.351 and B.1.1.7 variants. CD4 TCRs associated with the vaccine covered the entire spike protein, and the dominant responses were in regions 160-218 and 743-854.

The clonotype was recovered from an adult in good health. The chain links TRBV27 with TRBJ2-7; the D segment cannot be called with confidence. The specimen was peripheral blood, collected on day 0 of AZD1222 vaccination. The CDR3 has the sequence CASSSLFPSAFYEQYF. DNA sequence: TGTGCCAGCAGTTCCCTCTTCCCCTCTGCCTTCTACGAGCAGTACTTC.